Below are 12 T cell receptor beta chains sequenced from a single sample in a study of T cells in Graves' hyperthyroidism and ophthalmopathy. Researchers amplified the TCR beta CDR3 regions from RNA transcripts. With the HTBI primer set, the TCR CDR3 went through a first round of RT-PCR. TCRdb passed the multiplex PCR reads through MiXCR, listing each CDR3 protein once. This table has about 840,000 distinct CDR3 sequences, over 35% appearing once. The sequenced sample was blood. The origin of the receptors is a man aged 18 to 35 with Graves' hyperthyroidism.

The chain recombines TRBV7-8 with TRBJ2-7; 7 nucleotides line up with TRBD2. From germline, CDR1 is SGHVS and CDR2 FQNEAQ. Trimming took 1 base from V and 0 from J; bases not matched to a gene: 3. The CDR3 contains 15 residues. The CDR3 sequence is CASSLDLAVSYEQYF. CDR3 DNA: TGTGCCAGCAGCTTAGATCTAGCGGTCTCCTACGAGCAGTACTTC.

This clonotype was seen a few times. This sequence joins TRBV20-1 and TRBJ1-5; 8 positions match TRBD1. Trimming took 5 bases from V and 5 from J; bases not matched to a gene: 11. Germline V lookup: CDR1 DFQATT, CDR2 SNEGSKA (reference sequence). The length of the CDR3 is 15 residues. The DNA of the CDR3 is TGCAGTGCTTCCTCCGGGACAGGCACCTATCAGCCCCAGCATTTT. Its protein product is CSASSGTGTYQPQHF.

The J gene is TRBJ1-6, the V gene TRBV10-3; D is uncertain. The CDR3 runs 14 residues. The V gene lost 6 bases and the J gene lost 9 bases, with 15 bases spanning the gap. In germline, CDR1 is ENHRY, CDR2 SYGVKD. This chain's CDR3 is CAISLGMRGSPLHF. DNA for the CDR3: TGTGCCATCAGCTTAGGGATGCGGGGTTCACCCCTCCACTTT.

This clonotype was counted a single time. The rearrangement uses TRBV10-3 and TRBJ1-2, with a weak D call TRBD1 (6 bases). Germline loops: CDR1 ENHRY, CDR2 SYGVKD. The CDR3 is 12 amino acids. With 9 bases removed from V and 4 bases from J, the gap between germline ends came to 12 bases. CDR3 in amino acids: CAIEGTTYGYTF. The CDR3 DNA sequence: TGTGCCATTGAAGGGACAACCTATGGCTACACCTTC.

This clonotype appeared many times. The chain recombines TRBV15 with TRBJ1-4, with 8 bases identical to TRBD1. CDR1 is LNHNV and CDR2 is YYDKDF in the germline V gene (reference sequence). V lost 0 bases to trimming and J lost 13 bases; unmatched junction nucleotides: 7. The CDR3 extends over 14 amino acids. CDR3 residues: CATSRERGQERLFF. The CDR3 DNA sequence: TGTGCCACCAGCAGAGAACGGGGACAGGAGAGACTGTTTTTT.

At least ten counts were recorded for this clonotype. The chain couples TRBV15 to TRBJ1-4, with 7 bases fitting TRBD1. V shed 6 bases and J 4 bases; nucleotides not matched to a gene: 5. The germline V gene has CDR1 LNHNV and CDR2 YYDKDF (reference sequence). CDR3 length equals 14 residues. CDR3 nucleotides: TGTGCCACCAGTCGACAGGGTCGTAATGAAAAACTGTTTTTT. Protein sequence: CATSRQGRNEKLFF.

This chain links TRBV5-1 with TRBJ2-2, with unresolved D. The CDR3 runs to 13 residues. Trimming stripped 3 bases from V and 7 bases from J, with 10 bases between. Germline V gene sequence: CDR1 SGHRS, CDR2 YFSETQ. The CDR3 here is CASSWAPIGELFF. CDR3 nucleotide sequence: TGCGCCAGCAGCTGGGCCCCCATCGGGGAGCTGTTTTTT.

The chain carries TRBV9 and TRBJ1-2; 10 bases align to TRBD1. Germline CDR1 SGDLS, CDR2 YYNGEE. There are 15 residues in the CDR3. V was pared by 4 bases and J by 5 bases, with 8 bases of the junction left unmatched. The CDR3 nucleotides are TGTGCCAGCAGCCCCTGGGACAGGGGACGTTATGGCTACACCTTC. It is translated as CASSPWDRGRYGYTF.

The chain uses TRBV25-1 and TRBJ2-3; D possibly uses TRBD1 or TRBD2 (5 bases each). Per the germline V gene, CDR1 is MGHDK and CDR2 is SYGVNS. The V gene lost 3 bases and the J gene lost 2 bases, with 15 bases spanning the gap. This CDR3 has 16 amino acids. CDR3 loop: CASSDLTGLATDTQYF. The CDR3 nucleotides read TGTGCCAGCAGTGACCTAACAGGACTTGCCACAGATACGCAGTATTTT.

This clonotype was counted a single time. DNA for the CDR3: TGTGCCAGCTCACCGGGGGGGCCAGGCAATCAGCCCCAGCATTTT. It translates to CASSPGGPGNQPQHF. V usage is TRBV9 and J usage is TRBJ1-5; weak D call: TRBD1 (6 bases). From germline, CDR1 is SGDLS and CDR2 YYNGEE. This CDR3 is built from 15 residues. Trimming stripped 7 bases from V and 2 bases from J, with 16 bases between. Using reference TRBV9 and TRBJ1-5 for the parts outside the CDR3, the full variable domain is DSGVTQTPKHLITATGQRVTLRCSPRSGDLSVYWYQQSLDQGLQFLIQYYNGEERAKGNILERFSAQQFPDLHSELNLSSLELGDSALYFCASSPGGPGNQPQHFGDGTRLSIL.

The sample holds a few counts of this clonotype. The V and J genes are TRBV2 and TRBJ2-3, with TRBD1 as a possible D gene (6 bases). Per the germline V gene, CDR1 is SNHLY and CDR2 is FYNNEI. There are 12 residues in the CDR3. The ends were cut back, 6 bases at V and 4 bases at J, with 8 bases in the middle. CDR3 residues: CASRGTPDTQYF. The CDR3 region has the DNA TGTGCCAGCAGGGGGACACCAGATACGCAGTATTTT.

This clonotype appeared a few times. This chain uses TRBV7-2 with TRBJ2-7; 13 bases align to TRBD2. CDR1 is SGHTA, CDR2 FQGNSA, per germline. The CDR3 contains 18 residues. Germline trimming cut 5 bases from V and 0 bases from J; bases unmatched to any gene: 10. The CDR3 sequence is CASSVGLAGHSYSYEQYF. CDR3 nucleotides: TGTGCCAGCAGCGTGGGACTAGCGGGGCACTCATACTCCTACGAGCAGTACTTC.